Below, one T cell receptor beta chain is given with its context. The specificity of this receptor is unknown. Per-nucleotide qualities are absent, and no much larger clonotype sits a single base away. The data were taken from a study of blood T cell repertoires in COVID-19 (dated by TCRdb to 2020 to 2022). Turning to the overall study: Samples from collaborators originated in the United States, Italy and Spain and spanned both the acute and convalescent phases of COVID-19. The material from the prospective study consisted of cDNA or gDNA derived from T cells, B-cell-depleted T cells, or PBMCs. The samples were drawn from two sources: the first 160 participants of the ongoing ImmuneRACE study, and 950 to 1,500 subjects contributed by 6 global collaborators. Where available, HLA class I and class II types were obtained from metadata supplied by the sample provider rather than from assay-based typing. A de-identified subject ID, COVID-19 status, age in years and sex were almost always included in the sample metadata. Deeply sampled blood TCRbeta repertoires from subjects exposed to, actively infected with, or recovered from COVID-19 were included in the dataset. The repertoires were made available in a free public database intended to serve as a resource for research on the immune response to SARS-CoV-2. The paper as a whole reports these results and caveats: The quantity of clinical and demographic metadata differed by source and by participant and was supplied without curation.

In Seattle, one collaborating source enrolled patients while the infection was active and tracked those patients longitudinally over the course of disease. Each collaborating institution followed its own protocols to collect whole blood in K2EDTA tubes. For TCRbeta analysis, collaborators shipped samples as frozen whole blood, isolated PBMCs, or DNA extracted from either of those sample types. TCRbeta CDR3 regions were amplified from genomic DNA using the immunoSEQ Assay, a bias-controlled multiplex PCR. On the authors' methods: Nucleated cell counts per sample were estimated from amplification of reference gene primers within the assay. To quantify the absolute abundance of each unique TCRbeta CDR3 rearrangement, sequence reads were collapsed and filtered. Productive Simpson clonality was computed per sample as the square root of Simpson's diversity index over productive rearrangements. The table was pulled from immuneACCESS by TCRdb, which kept in-frame rearrangements only. Such tables lose some clones; where checked, under half of the loss comes from unresolved V genes, and the rest has no known cause. The V and J calls and clone size were taken over from that table, and D and trimming were inferred from the DNA. The table for this sample lists 150,000 to 200,000 clones; 81% of them were counted only once. The top ten constitute around 10% of the sample.

The clonotype comes from a woman aged 80 or over with COVID-19, enrolled during active disease. The sequencing input was peripheral blood.

For the CDR3, the sequence is CAIRASGGQDEQFF. In nucleotides, the sequence is TGTGCCATCAGGGCTAGCGGGGGGCAGGATGAGCAGTTCTTC. The chain is assembled from TRBV10-3 and TRBJ2-1; 11 middle bases align to TRBD2. For CDR1 and CDR2, the germline V gene lists ENHRY and SYGVKD. Trimming removed 6 bases from V and 8 bases from J; the gene matches leave 6 bases unexplained. Including cysteine and phenylalanine, the CDR3 has 14 amino acids. The DNA shown is the 42-base CDR3, in frame from base 1.